What follows are 15 T cell receptor beta chains derived from one specimen sequenced in a study of blood T cell repertoires in COVID-19. TCRdb keeps only in-frame clones here, not all; method: immunoSEQ multiplex PCR. The sample holds around 280,000 clones; approximately 83% are singletons and the top ten take approximately 2%. The sequencing input was peripheral blood. The receptor set was obtained from a woman aged 25 to 39 who had recovered from COVID-19.

V usage is TRBV19 and J usage is TRBJ2-5; 7 bases are shared with TRBD1. Germline trimming cut 7 bases from V and 4 bases from J; bases unmatched to any gene: 9. This CDR3 region has 14 residues. Germline V CDR1 and CDR2: LNHDA, SQIVND (reference sequence). CDR3 in amino acids: CASNTGAVRETQYF. The CDR3 DNA is TGTGCCAGTAATACAGGGGCAGTCCGAGAGACCCAGTACTTC.

CDR3 sequence: CASSLGGGFGEKLFF. The CDR3 nucleotides read TGTGCCAGCAGTTTAGGGGGGGGCTTCGGAGAAAAACTGTTTTTT. The J gene is TRBJ1-4, the V gene TRBV28, with a weak D call TRBD1 (6 bases). The length of the CDR3 is 15 residues. Germline values: CDR1 MDHEN, CDR2 SYDVKM. V gave up 2 bases and J gave up 8 bases, with 15 bases separating them.

This rearrangement joins TRBV11-3 to TRBJ2-1, with TRBD2 identical over 7 bases. The junction had 10 bases not matched to a gene; V was cut back by 5 bases and J by 15 bases. CDR1 is SGHNT and CDR2 is YENEEA in the germline V gene. CDR3 length: 12 amino acids. CDR3 sequence reads: CASSEGRGNVFF. CDR3 DNA sequence: TGTGCCAGCAGCGAAGGGCGGGGGAACGTGTTCTTC. Drawing the rest from reference TRBV11-3 and TRBJ2-1, the complete variable domain is EAGVVQSPRYKIIEKKQPVAFWCNPISGHNTLYWYLQNLGQGPELLIRYENEEAVDDSQLPKDRFSAERLKGVDSTLKIQPAELGDSAVYLCASSEGRGNVFFGPGTRLTVL.

This chain uses TRBV19 with TRBJ1-2; D unresolved. Germline CDR1 reads LNHDA; CDR2 reads SQIVND (reference sequence). The CDR3 is made up of 11 amino acids. The V gene lost 5 bases and the J gene lost 7 bases, with 8 bases spanning the gap. CDR3 sequence reads: CASSSGLGYTF. The CDR3 coding sequence is TGTGCCAGTAGTTCCGGTCTTGGCTACACCTTC.

The V and J genes are TRBV19 and TRBJ1-3; no clear D. Trimming cost V 6 bases and J 0 bases, with 15 bases left between them. From germline, CDR1 is LNHDA and CDR2 SQIVND (reference sequence). This CDR3 contains 16 residues. The CDR3 reads CASSGPFGSSGNTIYF. CDR3 nucleotides: TGTGCCAGTAGCGGGCCTTTCGGGAGCTCTGGAAACACCATATATTTT.

The CDR3 reads CASSVVSSGRTEQFF. As DNA, the CDR3 is TGTGCCAGCAGCGTAGTTAGTAGCGGGAGGACTGAGCAGTTCTTC. The V and J genes are TRBV9 and TRBJ2-1; 10 nucleotides line up with TRBD2. The length of the CDR3 is 15 residues. V lost 0 bases to trimming and J lost 9 bases; unmatched junction nucleotides: 6. The germline V gene has CDR1 SGDLS and CDR2 YYNGEE.

The CDR3 sequence is CASSYNAGSNQPQHF. For the CDR3, the DNA is TGTGCCAGCAGTTACAACGCAGGTAGCAATCAGCCCCAGCATTTT. This rearrangement joins TRBV6-5 to TRBJ1-5; D gene unclear. Germline CDR1 is MNHEY and CDR2 is SVGAGI. CDR3 length: 15 residues. Trimming shortened V by 2 bases and J by 0 bases, and 8 bases separated the two germline ends.

The V and J genes are TRBV29-1 and TRBJ2-2; 8 nucleotides match TRBD2. The CDR3 sequence is 16 residues long. V lost 0 bases to trimming and J lost 1 base; unmatched junction nucleotides: 4. Germline V CDR1 and CDR2: SQVTM, ANQGSEA. The CDR3 DNA sequence: TGCAGCGTTGAAGATCGCCTAGCGGGGAACACCGGGGAGCTGTTTTTT. Its translation: CSVEDRLAGNTGELFF.

The gene calls are TRBV29-1 and TRBJ2-7, with 8 bases that match TRBD2. This CDR3 spans 12 amino acids. J gave up 2 bases and V 4 bases, and 1 base lay outside the gene matches. In germline, CDR1 is SQVTM, CDR2 ANQGSEA. DNA for the CDR3: TGCAGCGTTGCGGGAGGGACCTACGAGCAGTACTTC. Residues: CSVAGGTYEQYF.

The chain employs TRBV19 and TRBJ1-5, with 8 bases identical to TRBD1. CDR3 length: 16 amino acids. The V gene end was trimmed by 1 base and the J gene end by 2 bases; junction bases not matched to a gene: 4. CDR1 LNHDA and CDR2 SQIVND come from the germline V gene (reference sequence). CDR3 sequence reads: CASSIAGTGGNQPQHF. The CDR3 nucleotides read TGTGCCAGTAGTATAGCGGGGACAGGAGGCAATCAGCCCCAGCATTTT.

The CDR3, as DNA: TGTGCCTGGAGTCAACACAGGGGGCCGGAGCAGCCCCAGCATTTT. Residues: CAWSQHRGPEQPQHF. The chain recombines TRBV30 with TRBJ1-5, with 9 bases matching TRBD1. CDR1 GTSNPN and CDR2 SVGIG come from the germline V gene (reference sequence). V lost 2 bases, J lost 7 bases, and 9 bases stayed unmatched. CDR3 length: 15 amino acids. Based on the CDR3 plus reference TRBV30 and TRBJ1-5, the full variable domain is SQTIHQWPATLVQPVGSPLSLECTVEGTSNPNLYWYRQAAGRGLQLLFYSVGIGQISSEVPQNLSASRPQDRQFILSSKKLLLSDSGFYLCAWSQHRGPEQPQHFGDGTRLSIL.

The chain joins TRBV12-5 to TRBJ2-1; 12 bases align to TRBD2. Germline V gene lookup returns CDR1 LGHNT and CDR2 FRNRAP. Trimming removed 1 base from V and 9 bases from J; junction bases left unmatched: 7. The CDR3 totals 16 residues. The CDR3 here is CASGLDLAGGRVEQFF. Written as DNA, the CDR3 is TGTGCTAGTGGTTTGGATCTAGCGGGAGGGCGGGTTGAGCAGTTCTTC.

This chain links TRBV19 with TRBJ1-5; 9 bases are shared with TRBD1. The CDR3 runs to 16 residues. Trimming cost V 3 bases and J 0 bases; bases outside gene matches: 3. The germline V gene encodes CDR1 LNHDA and CDR2 SQIVND (reference sequence). The CDR3 coding sequence is TGTGCCAGTAGTATGATGACAGGGGGTAGCAATCAGCCCCAGCATTTT. Protein product: CASSMMTGGSNQPQHF.

This chain uses TRBV7-9 with TRBJ1-1; tentatively, D is TRBD1 (5 bases). V gave up 5 bases and J gave up 7 bases, with 11 bases separating them. Germline assignment: CDR1 SEHNR and CDR2 FQNEAQ (reference sequence). The CDR3 has 12 residues. CDR3 nucleotides: TGTGCCAGCAGCCCGGGACTACTTGAAGCTTTCTTT. This gives the protein CASSPGLLEAFF.

V and J are TRBV2 and TRBJ2-1; 8 bases are a match to TRBD2. The V segment lost 7 bases and the J segment 0 bases; nucleotides outside the gene matches: 8. Germline V CDR1 and CDR2: SNHLY, FYNNEI. The CDR3 length is 16 residues. CDR3 amino acids: CASTESSGGSYNEQFF. DNA of the CDR3: TGTGCCAGCACCGAGTCGAGCGGGGGCTCCTACAATGAGCAGTTCTTC.